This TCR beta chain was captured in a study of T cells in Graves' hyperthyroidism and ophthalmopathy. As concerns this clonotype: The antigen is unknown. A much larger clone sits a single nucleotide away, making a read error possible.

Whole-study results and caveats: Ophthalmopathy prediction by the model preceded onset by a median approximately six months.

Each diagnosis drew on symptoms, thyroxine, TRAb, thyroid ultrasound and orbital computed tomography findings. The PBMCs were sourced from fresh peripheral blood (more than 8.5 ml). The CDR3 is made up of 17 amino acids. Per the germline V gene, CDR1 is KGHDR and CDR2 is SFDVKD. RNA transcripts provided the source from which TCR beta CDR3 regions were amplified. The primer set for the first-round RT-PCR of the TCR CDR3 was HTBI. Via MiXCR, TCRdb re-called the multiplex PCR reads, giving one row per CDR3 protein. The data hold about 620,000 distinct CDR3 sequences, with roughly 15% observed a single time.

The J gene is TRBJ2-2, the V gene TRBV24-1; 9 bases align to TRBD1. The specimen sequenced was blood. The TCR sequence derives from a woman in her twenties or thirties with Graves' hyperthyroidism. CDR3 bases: TGTGCCATCAGTGGGGAAACAGGGGGCCGGGACACCGGGGAGCTGTTTTTT. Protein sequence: CAISGETGGRDTGELFF.